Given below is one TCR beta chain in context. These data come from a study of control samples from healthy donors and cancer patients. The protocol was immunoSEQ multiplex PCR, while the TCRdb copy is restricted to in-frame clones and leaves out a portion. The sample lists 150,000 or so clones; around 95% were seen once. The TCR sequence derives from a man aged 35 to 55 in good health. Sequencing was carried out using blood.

The CDR3 protein is CASSSGLSTDTQYF. The CDR3, as DNA: TGTGCCAGCAGCTCAGGACTGAGCACAGATACGCAGTATTTT. This chain links TRBV7-3 with TRBJ2-3, with a weak D call TRBD2 (5 bases). Trimming pared 4 bases from V and 0 bases from J, leaving 8 bases between. Germline-derived CDR1 and CDR2 are SGHTA and FQGTGA. CDR3 length: 14 amino acids.